The present T cell receptor beta chain was sequenced within a study of early T cells in non-severe SARS-CoV-2 infection. About the study: Unpaired chains resulted from sequencing bulk RNA of unsorted whole blood.

This clonotype appeared many times. Each single cDNA molecule received a unique molecular identifier. TCRdb called the 5' RACE reads again in MiXCR, with one record for every CDR3 protein. The repertoire holds about 83,000 distinct CDR3 sequences, 10% seen once, with 7% to 9% in the top ten. This CDR3 has 15 amino acids. The gene calls are TRBV21-1 and TRBJ2-2; the DNA was not used to check the table's D call, TRBD1. TRBV21-1 is classified as a pseudogene. The material was whole blood, obtained at baseline. The TCR comes from an adult who was a healthcare worker with PCR-confirmed SARS-CoV-2 infection or an uninfected control (not recorded which). CDR3 sequence: CASGTGECWTGELFF. The CDR3 region has the DNA TGTGCCAGCGGAACAGGGGAGTGTTGGACCGGGGAGCTGTTTTTT.